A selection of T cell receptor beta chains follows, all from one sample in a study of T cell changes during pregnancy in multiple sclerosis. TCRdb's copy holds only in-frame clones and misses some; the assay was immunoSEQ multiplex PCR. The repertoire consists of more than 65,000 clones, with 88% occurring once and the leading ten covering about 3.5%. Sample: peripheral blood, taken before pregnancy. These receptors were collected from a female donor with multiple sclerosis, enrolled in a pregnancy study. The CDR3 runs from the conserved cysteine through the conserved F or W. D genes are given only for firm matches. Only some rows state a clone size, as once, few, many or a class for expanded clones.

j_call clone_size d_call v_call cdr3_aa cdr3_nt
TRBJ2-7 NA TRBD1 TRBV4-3 CASSAGTGTSSYEQYF TGCGCCAGCAGCGCGGGGACAGGCACCTCGTCCTACGAGCAGTACTTC
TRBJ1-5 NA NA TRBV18 CASSPRGGGGNQPQHF TGTGCCAGCTCACCTCGGGGGGGAGGTGGCAATCAGCCCCAGCATTTT
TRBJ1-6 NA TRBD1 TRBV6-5 CASRLQGAENSPLHF TGTGCCAGCAGACTACAGGGGGCGGAAAATTCACCCCTCCACTTT
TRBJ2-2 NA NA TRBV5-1 CASSLEGTPWNTGELFF TGCGCCAGCAGCTTGGAAGGGACACCCTGGAACACCGGGGAGCTGTTTTTT
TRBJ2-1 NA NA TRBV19 CASSLTPRVLGVYNEQFF TGTGCCAGTAGTCTCACTCCCCGGGTTCTAGGGGTGTACAATGAGCAGTTCTTC
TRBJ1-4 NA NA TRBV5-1 CASSRQGTNEKLFF TGCGCCAGCAGCCGCCAGGGAACTAATGAAAAACTGTTTTTT
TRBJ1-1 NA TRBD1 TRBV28 CASTQPPRTGIRSEAFF TGTGCCAGCACCCAACCCCCAAGGACAGGGATTAGGAGTGAAGCTTTCTTT
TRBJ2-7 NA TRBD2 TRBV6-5 CASSYSSGSSYEQYF TGTGCCAGCAGTTACAGTAGCGGGAGCTCCTACGAGCAGTACTTC
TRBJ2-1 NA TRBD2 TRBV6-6 CASSPSGRDDNEQFF TGTGCCAGCAGCCCTAGCGGGAGGGACGACAATGAGCAGTTCTTC
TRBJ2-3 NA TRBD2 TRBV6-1 CASSGVGGSTDTQYF TGTGCCAGCAGTGGAGTCGGGGGGAGCACAGATACGCAGTATTTT
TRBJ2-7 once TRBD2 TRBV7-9 CASSPSLGKLAGPSYEQYF TGTGCCAGCAGCCCATCGTTGGGGAAACTAGCGGGGCCATCCTACGAGCAGTACTTC
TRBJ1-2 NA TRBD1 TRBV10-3 CAISDRQGALGYTF TGTGCCATCAGTGACCGACAGGGGGCCCTTGGCTACACCTTC
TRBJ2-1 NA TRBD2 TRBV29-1 CSVDVGGGYNEQFF TGCAGCGTTGACGTTGGCGGGGGATACAATGAGCAGTTCTTC
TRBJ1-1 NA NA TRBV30 CASSEGAQAFF TGTGCCTCCTCGGAAGGGGCTCAAGCTTTCTTT
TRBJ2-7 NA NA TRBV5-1 CASSLEFLGAIRDEQYF TGCGCCAGCAGCTTGGAGTTCCTTGGGGCAATCCGGGACGAGCAGTACTTC
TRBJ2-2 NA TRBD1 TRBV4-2 CASSQATGDWELFF TGTGCCAGCAGCCAAGCCACAGGGGATTGGGAGCTGTTTTTT
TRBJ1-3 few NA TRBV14 CASSRLDLSGNTIYF TGTGCCAGCAGCCGATTGGACTTATCTGGAAACACCATATATTTT
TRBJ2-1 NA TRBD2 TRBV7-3 CASSQTSGPSSYNEQFF TGTGCCAGCAGCCAGACTAGCGGGCCAAGCTCCTACAATGAGCAGTTCTTC
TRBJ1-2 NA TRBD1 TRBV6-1 CASSEGTGVNYGYTF TGTGCCAGCAGTGAAGGGACAGGGGTTAACTATGGCTACACCTTC
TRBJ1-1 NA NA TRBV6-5 CASSYSGGARTEAFF TGTGCCAGCAGTTACTCCGGGGGAGCGCGGACTGAAGCTTTCTTT
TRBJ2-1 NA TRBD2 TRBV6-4 CASSNEAGKAHEQFF TGTGCCAGCAGTAATGAAGCGGGAAAGGCCCATGAGCAGTTCTTC
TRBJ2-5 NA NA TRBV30 CAWSSGTGLQETQYF TGTGCCTGGAGCAGTGGTACAGGACTACAAGAGACCCAGTACTTC
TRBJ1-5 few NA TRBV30 CALEMGGLNQPQHF TGTGCCTTGGAGATGGGGGGGCTCAATCAGCCCCAGCATTTT
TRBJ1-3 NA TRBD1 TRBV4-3 CASSPHPGTGSGNTIYF TGCGCCAGCAGCCCCCACCCCGGGACAGGCTCTGGAAACACCATATATTTT
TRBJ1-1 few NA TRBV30 CAWVPGGYEAFF TGTGCCTGGGTTCCCGGGGGATATGAAGCTTTCTTT
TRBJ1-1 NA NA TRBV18 CASSLKRDTEAFF TGTGCCAGCTCACTCAAACGGGACACTGAAGCTTTCTTT
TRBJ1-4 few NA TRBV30 CAWSDSNEKLFF TGTGCCTGGAGTGACTCAAATGAAAAACTGTTTTTT
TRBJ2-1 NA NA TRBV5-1 CASSSWSTNNEQFF TGCGCCAGCAGTTCCTGGAGTACTAACAATGAGCAGTTCTTC
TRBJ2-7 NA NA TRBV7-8 CASSFRTDSYEQYF TGTGCCAGCAGCTTCCGGACAGACTCCTACGAGCAGTACTTC
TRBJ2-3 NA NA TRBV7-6 CASSPSGGVGTDTQYF TGTGCCAGCAGCCCCTCCGGGGGAGTGGGCACAGATACGCAGTATTTT
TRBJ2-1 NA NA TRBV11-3 CASSPAVGDNEQFF TGTGCCAGCAGCCCCGCGGTAGGGGACAATGAGCAGTTCTTC
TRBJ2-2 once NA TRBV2 CASSLTPRNTGELFF TGTGCCAGCAGCCTGACTCCCAGGAACACCGGGGAGCTGTTTTTT
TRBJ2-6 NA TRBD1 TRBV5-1 CASSTGTGTPGANVLTF TGCGCCAGCAGCACCGGGACAGGTACTCCTGGGGCCAACGTCCTGACTTTC
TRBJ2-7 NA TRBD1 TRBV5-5 CASSLGTGIIHEQYF TGTGCCAGCAGCTTAGGGACAGGGATAATCCACGAGCAGTACTTC
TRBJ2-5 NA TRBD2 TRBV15 CATSRELAQSLGAQYF TGTGCCACCAGCAGAGAACTAGCGCAGAGCCTCGGGGCCCAGTACTTC
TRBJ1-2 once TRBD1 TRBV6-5 CASRGQGPPYGYTF TGTGCCAGCAGGGGACAGGGACCCCCCTATGGCTACACCTTC
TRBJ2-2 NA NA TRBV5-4 CASSLGEVAGELFF TGTGCCAGCAGCTTGGGGGAGGTGGCCGGGGAGCTGTTTTTT
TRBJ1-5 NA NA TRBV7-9 CASSLGGGGAISNQPQHF TGTGCCAGCAGCTTAGGAGGCGGGGGCGCGATTAGCAATCAGCCCCAGCATTTT
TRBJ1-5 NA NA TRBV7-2 CASSQVQGGNQPQHF TGTGCCAGCAGCCAAGTACAGGGAGGCAATCAGCCCCAGCATTTT
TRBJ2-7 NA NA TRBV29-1 CSVEDGGGGYEQYF TGCAGCGTTGAAGATGGGGGAGGGGGATACGAGCAGTACTTC
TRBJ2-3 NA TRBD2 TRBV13 CASSWEGLAGTDTQYF TGTGCCAGCAGCTGGGAAGGGCTAGCGGGTACAGATACGCAGTATTTT